This TCR beta chain was observed in a study of identifying expanded T cells in peripheral blood. Broader study findings: Over approximately two and four weeks, about 16 and 19 clones changed, versus approximately 1.1 between replicates. Clone count variance between approximately two-week samples rose with total template count.

Comments on this clone: Its antigen remains unidentified.

No infections or other immune events were documented during collection. Germline V gene sequence: CDR1 LNHDA, CDR2 SQIVND (reference sequence). J lost 6 bases, V lost 5 bases, and 8 bases had no gene match. This CDR3 region has 15 residues. The assay was immunoSEQ multiplex PCR, and TCRdb's table has in-frame clones only and misses some. The sample shows about 90,000 clones, approximately 86% of them seen only once. This chain joins TRBV19 and TRBJ2-2, with 8 bases matching TRBD1. Sequencing was done on a sample of blood. The sequence was obtained from a person aged 18-70 years in good health. As DNA, the CDR3 is TGTGCCAGTAGTTCGGACAGGGATAGGGCCGGGGAGCTGTTTTTT. Translation: CASSSDRDRAGELFF.